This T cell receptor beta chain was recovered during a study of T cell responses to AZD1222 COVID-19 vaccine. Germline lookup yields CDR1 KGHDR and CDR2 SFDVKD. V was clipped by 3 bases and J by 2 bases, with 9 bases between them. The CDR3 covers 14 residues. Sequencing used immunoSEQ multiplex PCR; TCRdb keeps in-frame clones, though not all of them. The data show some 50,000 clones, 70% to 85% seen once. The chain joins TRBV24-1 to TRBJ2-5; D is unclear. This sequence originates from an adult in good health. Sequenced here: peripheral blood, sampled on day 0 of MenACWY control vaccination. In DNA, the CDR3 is TGTGCCACCAGTGATAGGCGCGTTCAAGAGACCCAGTACTTC. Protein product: CATSDRRVQETQYF.